The 17 T cell receptor beta chains in this list originate from one sample, sequenced in a study of cytomegalovirus exposure and HLA in healthy donors. PCR was performed using 60 Vbeta and 13 Jbeta primers. Clones were sequenced by immunoSEQ multiplex PCR, and TCRdb holds only the in-frame ones, with some missing. The table records some 170,000 clones, 82% of them present only once. Sequenced sample: PBMCs. All receptors come from a girl aged 5 to 17 in good health and CMV-seropositive.

The V call is TRBV2, the J call TRBJ1-4; a weak D match, TRBD1 (6 bases). The CDR3 has 14 residues. Between the trimmed V and J ends, which lost 9 bases and 7 bases, there was a span of 18 bases. The germline CDR1 and CDR2 sequences are SNHLY and FYNNEI. CDR3 bases: TGTGCCAGGGGGGCGCGGACACCCCGTGAAAAACTGTTTTTT. Protein: CARGARTPREKLFF.

The CDR3, as DNA: TGTGCCATCGGTGCGGACACAGAGACCCAGTACTTC. This encodes CAIGADTETQYF. The rearrangement uses TRBV10-3 and TRBJ2-5; D is possibly TRBD1 (5 bases). V was pared by 8 bases and J by 4 bases, with 11 bases between. CDR1 and CDR2 (germline): ENHRY, SYGVKD. This CDR3 is built from 12 residues.

The chain joins TRBV7-2 to TRBJ2-2, with 10 bases lining up with TRBD2. The germline gives CDR1 SGHTA, CDR2 FQGNSA. J lost 7 bases, V lost 5 bases, and 7 bases had no gene match. The CDR3 runs 15 residues. CDR3: CASSLTSGANGELFF. DNA for the CDR3: TGTGCCAGCAGCCTTACTAGCGGGGCGAACGGGGAGCTGTTTTTT.

This clone came up once. V and J are TRBV6-1 and TRBJ1-4; D possibly corresponds to TRBD1 (6 bases). The length of the CDR3 is 12 residues. Trimming shortened V by 4 bases and J by 6 bases, and 6 bases separated the two germline ends. Per germline, CDR1 MNHNS and CDR2 SASEGT. The CDR3 reads CASSGQDEKLFF. In nucleotides, the CDR3 is TGTGCCAGCAGTGGACAGGATGAAAAACTGTTTTTT.

The J gene is TRBJ1-2, the V gene TRBV19; perhaps TRBD1 as D (5 bases). The germline CDR1 and CDR2 sequences are LNHDA and SQIVND (reference sequence). CDR3 length: 13 residues. Trimming removed 9 bases at V and 0 bases at J, with 11 bases between. CDR3 loop: CASRGGTNYGYTF. The CDR3 region has the DNA TGTGCCAGCCGCGGGGGGACTAACTATGGCTACACCTTC. Based on the CDR3 plus reference TRBV19 and TRBJ1-2, the full variable domain is DGGITQSPKYLFRKEGQNVTLSCEQNLNHDAMYWYRQDPGQGLRLIYYSQIVNDFQKGDIAEGYSVSREKKESFPLTVTSAQKNPTAFYLCASRGGTNYGYTFGSGTRLTVV.

The V and J genes are TRBV28 and TRBJ2-7; TRBD1 matches 9 bases. Losses at the gene ends were 6 bases for V and 7 bases for J; bases not matched to a gene: 10. Per germline, CDR1 MDHEN and CDR2 SYDVKM. This CDR3 contains 14 residues. The CDR3 DNA reads as TGTGCCAGCAGCCCGGACAGGGGTTTAGGTGAGCAGTACTTC. The encoded protein is CASSPDRGLGEQYF. Full variable domain (missing parts from reference TRBV28 and TRBJ2-7): DVKVTQSSRYLVKRTGEKVFLECVQDMDHENMFWYRQDPGLGLRLIYFSYDVKMKEKGDIPEGYSVSREKKERFSLILESASTNQTSMYLCASSPDRGLGEQYFGPGTRLTVT.

A remark on this clone: The junction shows a germline mismatch at one end, possibly a read error. The rearrangement links TRBV4-1 to TRBJ2-1, with TRBD2 identical over 14 bases. This CDR3 has 16 residues. Germline V gives CDR1 MGHRA, CDR2 YSYEKL. CDR3: CTSSQGTSGRVYEQFF. As DNA, the CDR3 is TGCACCAGCAGCCAAGGGACTAGCGGGAGAGTCTATGAGCAGTTCTTC.

The chain has TRBV28 and TRBJ1-1; a weak D match, TRBD1 (5 bases). This CDR3 comprises 12 residues. Germline V gives CDR1 MDHEN, CDR2 SYDVKM. The V and J ends lost 7 bases and 5 bases respectively, with 11 bases between them. CDR3 region: CASTRRGTEAFF. DNA for the CDR3: TGTGCCAGCACCCGACGGGGGACTGAAGCTTTCTTT.

The chain combines TRBV6-6 with TRBJ2-1; 9 bases align to TRBD1. The V and J ends lost 2 bases and 2 bases, in that order; junction bases with no gene match: 4. CDR1 is MNHNY, CDR2 SVGAGI, per germline (reference sequence). The CDR3 is made up of 16 amino acids. The DNA for the CDR3 is TGTGCCAGCAGTTACCGGGGACAGGGAACCTACAATGAGCAGTTCTTC. Translating it yields CASSYRGQGTYNEQFF.

V usage is TRBV5-4 and J usage is TRBJ2-3, with no clear D. Germline assignment: CDR1 SGHNT and CDR2 YYREEE (reference sequence). The V gene lost 7 bases and the J gene lost 2 bases, with 14 bases spanning the gap. The CDR3 contains 14 residues. CDR3: CASRPQINTDTQYF. In DNA, the CDR3 is TGTGCCAGCCGCCCACAGATTAACACAGATACGCAGTATTTT.

This clone was observed once. V gene TRBV5-5 combines with J gene TRBJ2-7; TRBD2 matches at 9 bases. V trimming: 1 base; J trimming: 2 bases; junction bases outside the gene matches: 4. The CDR3 has 15 amino acids. CDR1 is SGHKS, CDR2 YYEKEE, per germline (reference sequence). CDR3 in amino acids: CASSLWSSGTYEQYF. Here the CDR3 DNA reads TGTGCCAGCAGCTTGTGGTCTAGCGGGACCTACGAGCAGTACTTC.

The rearrangement joins TRBV13 to TRBJ2-7, with TRBD2 identical over 8 bases. The CDR3 contains 14 residues. Germline-derived CDR1 and CDR2 are PRHDT and FYEKMQ (reference sequence). Unmatched junction bases numbered 10, after V lost 7 bases and J lost 5 bases. The CDR3 spells CASNQRELFHEQYF. CDR3 DNA sequence: TGTGCCAGCAACCAGCGGGAGTTATTCCACGAGCAGTACTTC.

CDR3 nucleotides: TGTGCCACAACAGCCGACCCTGGAAACACCATATATTTT. Its translation is CATTADPGNTIYF. The chain is built from TRBV30 and TRBJ1-3; D ambiguous. Germline loops: CDR1 GTSNPN, CDR2 SVGIG (reference sequence). The CDR3 is made up of 13 amino acids. Trimming left V 8 bases short and J 2 bases short, with 13 bases between.

The V gene is TRBV30, the J gene TRBJ2-7; D is ambiguous. Trimming took off 4 bases at V and 1 base at J, with 5 bases between the two ends. The CDR3 runs to 11 residues. Germline V gene lookup returns CDR1 GTSNPN and CDR2 SVGIG (reference sequence). The DNA for the CDR3 is TGTGCCTGGACAGATTCCTACGAGCAGTACTTC. Protein product: CAWTDSYEQYF.

The rearrangement uses TRBV9 and TRBJ1-3; 7 bases are shared with TRBD1. CDR1 SGDLS and CDR2 YYNGEE come from the germline V gene. The CDR3 is 15 residues long. V shed 3 bases, J shed 7 bases, and the junction held 10 bases outside the gene matches. The CDR3 DNA follows: TGTGCCAGCAGCGCATCACAGGGGCTCGATAACACCATATATTTT. Residues: CASSASQGLDNTIYF.

V usage is TRBV25-1 and J usage is TRBJ2-1; D is ambiguous. CDR1 is MGHDK, CDR2 SYGVNS, per germline. The ends were cut back, 2 bases at V and 4 bases at J, with 12 bases in the middle. The CDR3 length is 15 residues. CDR3 in DNA: TGTGCCAGCAGTGAAGGGTCGGCAGGATACAATGAGCAGTTCTTC. It codes for CASSEGSAGYNEQFF. Filled out from reference TRBV25-1 and TRBJ2-1, the complete variable domain reads EADIYQTPRYLVIGTGKKITLECSQTMGHDKMYWYQQDPGMELHLIHYSYGVNSTEKGDLSSESTVSRIRTEHFPLTLESARPSHTSQYLCASSEGSAGYNEQFFGPGTRLTVL.

This chain joins TRBV28 and TRBJ1-1; maybe TRBD1 (6 bases). The CDR3 contains 13 residues. Germline V gene lookup returns CDR1 MDHEN and CDR2 SYDVKM. V shed 1 base and J shed 8 bases, with 11 bases lying between them. The CDR3 DNA follows: TGTGCCAGCAGTTTATTTCGCGGGGGCGAAGCTTTCTTT. Translated: CASSLFRGGEAFF.